A selection of T cell receptor beta chains follows, all from one sample in a study of blood T cell repertoires in COVID-19. This table comes from immunoSEQ multiplex PCR, and its TCRdb copy is limited to in-frame clones, with some not included. In the table there are 200,000 or so clones, roughly 80% of which are singletons. Sequenced: peripheral blood. Receptors originate from a man aged 55 to 69 with active or convalescent COVID-19. CDR3s include the opening cysteine and the closing phenylalanine or tryptophan. The D gene is left open where the match is weak. Size tells how often a clone was seen (once, few, many) or the class of an expanded clone, and some rows leave it out.

TRBJ1-1 | NA | TRBV27 | NA | CASSQYQGFTEAFF | TGTGCCAGCAGCCAGTATCAGGGGTTCACTGAAGCTTTCTTT
TRBJ2-5 | TRBD2 | TRBV9 | NA | CASSLTSGRTGTQYF | TGTGCCAGCAGCTTGACTAGCGGGAGAACGGGGACCCAGTACTTC
TRBJ2-3 | TRBD1 | TRBV7-9 | NA | CASSYGTGVSDTQYF | TGTGCCAGCAGCTATGGGACAGGGGTTTCGGATACGCAGTATTTT
TRBJ2-3 | NA | TRBV5-1 | NA | CASSLQQDTQYF | TGCGCCAGCAGCTTGCAACAAGATACGCAGTATTTT
TRBJ1-1 | TRBD1 | TRBV3-1/TRBV3-2 | NA | CASSRGQSNTEAFF | TGTGCCAGCAGCCGGGGACAGTCGAACACTGAAGCTTTCTTT
TRBJ1-6 | TRBD1 | TRBV27 | NA | CASRFGTGNSPLHF | TGTGCCAGCCGTTTTGGGACAGGGAATTCACCCCTCCACTTT
TRBJ2-5 | NA | TRBV2 | NA | CASSDNQETQYF | TGTGCCAGCAGTGACAACCAAGAGACCCAGTACTTC
TRBJ1-1 | NA | TRBV7-9 | NA | CASSPNPGQFNTEAFF | TGTGCCAGCAGCCCTAACCCCGGACAGTTCAACACTGAAGCTTTCTTT
TRBJ2-3 | TRBD2 | TRBV24-1 | NA | CATSDLTSSGSTDTQYF | TGTGCCACCAGTGATTTGACGTCTAGCGGTAGCACAGATACGCAGTATTTT
TRBJ2-2 | NA | TRBV3-1/TRBV3-2 | NA | CASSQVGGSNTGELFF | TGTGCCAGCAGCCAAGTAGGAGGGAGCAACACCGGGGAGCTGTTTTTT
TRBJ2-2 | NA | TRBV24-1 | few | CATSDLVGGDTGELFF | TGTGCCACCAGTGATTTAGTAGGAGGGGACACCGGGGAGCTGTTTTTT
TRBJ2-7 | NA | TRBV6-5 | NA | CASRDPSKQQYF | TGTGCCAGCAGGGACCCTAGCAAGCAGCAGTACTTC
TRBJ2-5 | TRBD1 | TRBV6-5 | few | CASSPTPGGETQYF | TGTGCCAGCAGTCCAACCCCAGGGGGAGAGACCCAGTACTTC
TRBJ1-2 | NA | TRBV11-2 | NA | CASSLGGGSGYTF | TGTGCCAGCAGCTTAGGGGGGGGCTCTGGCTACACCTTC
TRBJ1-1 | NA | TRBV27 | NA | CASSLFRGTEAFF | TGTGCCAGCAGTTTATTCCGCGGTACTGAAGCTTTCTTT
TRBJ2-3 | NA | TRBV10-3 | NA | CAIIRGYSSTDTQYF | TGTGCCATCATAAGGGGGTACTCTAGCACAGATACGCAGTATTTT
TRBJ2-3 | TRBD2 | TRBV5-1 | NA | CASSSGIRTDTQYF | TGCGCCAGCTCTAGCGGGATTCGCACAGATACGCAGTATTTT
TRBJ2-3 | NA | TRBV14 | NA | CASSQRSGVTDTQYF | TGTGCCAGCAGCCAAAGATCCGGGGTCACAGATACGCAGTATTTT
TRBJ2-7 | TRBD1 | TRBV18 | NA | CASSPGQLSYEQYF | TGTGCCAGCTCCCCGGGACAGCTATCCTACGAGCAGTACTTC
TRBJ1-2 | TRBD1 | TRBV4-3 | NA | CASSRTGVGYTF | TGCGCCAGCAGCCGGACAGGGGTAGGCTACACCTTC
TRBJ2-3 | NA | TRBV12-3/TRBV12-4 | once | CASDGSTDTQYF | TGTGCCAGCGACGGGAGCACAGATACGCAGTATTTT
TRBJ1-5 | NA | TRBV28 | few | CASSLRGLGGTGNQPQHF | TGTGCCAGCAGTTTACGCGGGCTCGGGGGGACGGGGAATCAGCCCCAGCATTTT
TRBJ1-4 | NA | TRBV30 | NA | CAWSVTQGNNEKLFF | TGTGCCTGGAGTGTTACCCAGGGGAATAATGAAAAACTGTTTTTT
TRBJ2-3 | TRBD2 | TRBV7-2 | NA | CASSLAGGLAGDTQYF | TGTGCCAGCAGCTTAGCGGGGGGACTAGCGGGAGATACGCAGTATTTT
TRBJ2-7 | NA | TRBV5-6 | NA | CASSNAREQYF | TGTGCCAGCAGCAATGCGAGGGAGCAGTACTTC
TRBJ2-7 | TRBD2 | TRBV29-1 | NA | CSVDGGSSYEQYF | TGCAGCGTTGACGGGGGGAGCTCCTACGAGCAGTACTTC
TRBJ2-1 | TRBD1 | TRBV4-3 | NA | CASSQDRASYNEQFF | TGCGCCAGCAGCCAGGACAGGGCCTCTTACAATGAGCAGTTCTTC
TRBJ2-3 | NA | TRBV3-1/TRBV3-2 | NA | CASSGGSTDTQYF | TGTGCCAGTAGCGGAGGAAGCACAGATACGCAGTATTTT
TRBJ2-7 | TRBD1 | TRBV5-4 | NA | CASSPWTGPAEQYF | TGTGCCAGCAGCCCCTGGACAGGGCCTGCCGAGCAGTACTTC
TRBJ1-1 | NA | TRBV28 | NA | CASMMGAREAFF | TGTGCCAGCATGATGGGGGCAAGAGAAGCTTTCTTT
TRBJ1-4 | NA | TRBV15 | NA | CATSRVREHEKLFF | TGTGCCACCAGCAGAGTACGGGAGCATGAAAAACTGTTTTTT
TRBJ2-7 | NA | TRBV18 | once | CASSPGVSSYEQYF | TGTGCCAGCTCACCGGGAGTTTCAAGCTACGAGCAGTACTTC
TRBJ2-1 | NA | TRBV21-1 | NA | CASSKNEQGETYNEQFF | TGTGCCAGCAGCAAAAACGAACAGGGTGAAACCTACAATGAGCAGTTCTTC